One sample yielded the 7 T cell receptor beta chains listed below, sequenced in a study of OX40 agonist ivuxolimab in advanced cancers. The table came from immunoSEQ multiplex PCR; TCRdb's copy has only in-frame clones and leaves some out. The sample carries approximately 38,000 clones, 92% recorded once. The source material was CD4+ or CD8+ T cells sorted from blood, sampled in a trial of the OX40 agonist ivuxolimab. These receptors all come from an adult with an advanced solid tumor such as melanoma, head and neck, liver or kidney cancer.

The V call is TRBV7-9, the J call TRBJ2-1, with D maybe TRBD2 (5 bases). The CDR3 is made up of 12 amino acids. Trimming cost V 3 bases and J 8 bases, with 8 bases left between them. The germline V gene has CDR1 SEHNR and CDR2 FQNEAQ (reference sequence). CDR3 amino acids: CASSLDGDEQFF. CDR3 DNA: TGTGCCAGCAGCTTGGACGGGGATGAGCAGTTCTTC.

The chain uses TRBV7-8 and TRBJ2-1; 10 nucleotides agree with TRBD2. Trimming cost V 1 base and J 9 bases; bases outside gene matches: 6. From germline, CDR1 is SGHVS and CDR2 FQNEAQ. CDR3 length: 15 amino acids. This CDR3 is CASSLGTSGLGEQFF. As DNA, the CDR3 is TGTGCCAGCAGCTTAGGGACTAGCGGTCTAGGTGAGCAGTTCTTC.

The V and J genes are TRBV20-1 and TRBJ2-3; D call uncertain. Germline CDR1 is DFQATT and CDR2 is SNEGSKA (reference sequence). The CDR3 is 8 amino acids. The CDR3 DNA sequence: TGCAGCTCAGATACGCAGTATTTT. Translated: CSSDTQYF.

The V gene is TRBV7-3, the J gene TRBJ1-1; TRBD1 aligns across 10 bases. Germline lookup yields CDR1 SGHTA and CDR2 FQGTGA. The CDR3 runs 15 residues. V was clipped by 5 bases and J by 1 base; unmatched bases: 4. The CDR3 here is CASSPGQGGNTEAFF. The CDR3 region has the DNA TGTGCCAGCAGCCCAGGACAGGGGGGGAACACTGAAGCTTTCTTT. Combining the CDR3 with reference TRBV7-3 and TRBJ1-1 gives the whole variable domain GAGVSQTPSNKVTEKGKYVELRCDPISGHTALYWYRQSLGQGPEFLIYFQGTGAADDSGLPNDRFFAVRPEGSVSTLKIQRTERGDSAVYLCASSPGQGGNTEAFFGQGTRLTVV.

This chain joins TRBV6-5 and TRBJ2-3; D might be TRBD2 (6 bases). This CDR3 has 15 amino acids. Trimming cost V 2 bases and J 0 bases, with 9 bases left between them. Germline V CDR1 and CDR2: MNHEY, SVGAGI. The CDR3 DNA follows: TGTGCCAGCAGTTACAGGAGGGCTAGCACAGATACGCAGTATTTT. This encodes CASSYRRASTDTQYF.

The chain carries TRBV19 and TRBJ1-4, with D perhaps TRBD1 (5 bases). The CDR3 spans 14 residues. From germline, CDR1 is LNHDA and CDR2 SQIVND (reference sequence). The V end lost 6 bases, the J end lost 6 bases, and 14 bases lay between the germline ends. The CDR3 region has the DNA TGTGCCAGTAGAAGGGACGCCCGAGATGAAAAACTGTTTTTT. Amino acids: CASRRDARDEKLFF.

This chain connects TRBV2 to TRBJ2-5, with unresolved D. V dropped 2 bases and J dropped 5 bases, with 15 bases sitting between them. CDR3 length: 15 amino acids. Germline V gene lookup returns CDR1 SNHLY and CDR2 FYNNEI. CDR3 residues: CASSETQMKAETQYF. DNA of the CDR3: TGTGCCAGCAGTGAAACCCAGATGAAGGCCGAGACCCAGTACTTC.